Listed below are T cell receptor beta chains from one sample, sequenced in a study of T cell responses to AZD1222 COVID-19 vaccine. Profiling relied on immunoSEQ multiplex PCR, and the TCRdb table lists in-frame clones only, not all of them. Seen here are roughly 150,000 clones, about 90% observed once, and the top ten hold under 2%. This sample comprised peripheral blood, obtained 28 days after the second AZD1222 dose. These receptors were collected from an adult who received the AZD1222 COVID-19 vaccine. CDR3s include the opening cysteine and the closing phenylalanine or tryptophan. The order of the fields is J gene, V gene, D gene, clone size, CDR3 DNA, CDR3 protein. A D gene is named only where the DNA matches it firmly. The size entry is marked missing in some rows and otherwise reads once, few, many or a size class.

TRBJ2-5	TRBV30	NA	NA	TGTGCCTGGAGTGTACCGCGCCTCCTCGGGAAGACCCAGTACTTC	CAWSVPRLLGKTQYF
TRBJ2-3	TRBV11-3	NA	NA	TGTGCCAGCAGCTCCCGAGCCACAGATACGCAGTATTTT	CASSSRATDTQYF
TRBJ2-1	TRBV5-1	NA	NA	TGCGCCAGCAGCTTCAGTGGGGAGCTTAACAATGAGCAGTTCTTC	CASSFSGELNNEQFF
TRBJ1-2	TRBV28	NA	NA	TGTGCCAGCACCAACGGGGGGCAGAACTATGGCTACACCTTC	CASTNGGQNYGYTF
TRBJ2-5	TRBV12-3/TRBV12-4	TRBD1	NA	TGTGCCAGCAGTGGGACAGCCCAAGAGACCCAGTACTTC	CASSGTAQETQYF
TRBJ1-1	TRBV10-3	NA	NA	TGTGCCATCAGTGACCCACAGAAATACACTGAAGCTTTCTTT	CAISDPQKYTEAFF
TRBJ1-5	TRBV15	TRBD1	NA	TGTGCCACCAGCAGCCCGGGACAGGCGGATAATCAGCCCCAGCATTTT	CATSSPGQADNQPQHF
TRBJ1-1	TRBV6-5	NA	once	TGTGCCAGCAGTCCCTCGGGGGGCTACACTGAAGCTTTCTTT	CASSPSGGYTEAFF
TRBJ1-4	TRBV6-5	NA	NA	TGTGCCAGCAGGCAAGGGTGGGCTAATGAAAAACTGTTTTTT	CASRQGWANEKLFF
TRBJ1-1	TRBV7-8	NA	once	TGTGCCAGCAGCTACCCACCATCCACGGGAAGCACTGAAGCTTTCTTT	CASSYPPSTGSTEAFF
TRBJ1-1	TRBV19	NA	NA	TGTGCCAGTAGCGACAGGAACACTGAAGCTTTCTTT	CASSDRNTEAFF
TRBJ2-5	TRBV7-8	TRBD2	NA	TGTGCCAGCAGCACAAGGACTAGCGGGAGTGAGACCCAGTACTTC	CASSTRTSGSETQYF
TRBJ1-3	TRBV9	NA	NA	TGTGCCAGCAGCGTAGGGGACCTGCTGGGAAACACCATATATTTT	CASSVGDLLGNTIYF
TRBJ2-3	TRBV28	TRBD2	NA	TGTGCCACGCTACGCTCTAGCGGAAGCACAGATACGCAGTATTTT	CATLRSSGSTDTQYF
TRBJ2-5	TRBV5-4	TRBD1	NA	TGTGCCAGCAGCCTAGGGGACAGGGGGCGAGAGACCCAGTACTTC	CASSLGDRGRETQYF
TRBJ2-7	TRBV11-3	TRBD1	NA	TGTGCCAGCAGCCCGCAACAGGGGACCGAGCAGTACTTC	CASSPQQGTEQYF
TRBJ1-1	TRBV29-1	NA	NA	TGCAGCGTTGAACTACTGATTGAAGCTTTCTTT	CSVELLIEAFF
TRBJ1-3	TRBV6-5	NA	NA	TGTGCCACCGAGGCCCCAAGCTCTGGAAACACCATATATTTT	CATEAPSSGNTIYF
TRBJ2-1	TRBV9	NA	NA	TGTGCCAGCAGCGTAGATGGGGCTGAGCAGTTCTTC	CASSVDGAEQFF
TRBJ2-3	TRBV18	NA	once	TGTGCCAGCTCACCAAGAGGGCAAAGCACAGATACGCAGTATTTT	CASSPRGQSTDTQYF
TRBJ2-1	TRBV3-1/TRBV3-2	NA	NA	TGTGCCAGCAGCCAAGGAATTGGCGGGACCTCCTACAATGAGCAGTTCTTC	CASSQGIGGTSYNEQFF
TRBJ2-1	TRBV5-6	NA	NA	TGTGCCAGCAGTTTTTCCCGGGGGCAGGGGGTACTAGGTAATGAGCAGTTCTTC	CASSFSRGQGVLGNEQFF
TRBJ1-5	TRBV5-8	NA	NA	TGTGCCAGCAGCTTCCTTAGACAGCCCCAGCATTTT	CASSFLRQPQHF
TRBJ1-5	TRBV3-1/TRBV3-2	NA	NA	TGTGCCAGCAGCCAAGATCGGCCCCGGACAAGGTCCTCCGAATACAGCAATCAGCCCCAGCATTTT	CASSQDRPRTRSSEYSNQPQHF
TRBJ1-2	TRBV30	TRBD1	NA	TGTGCCTGGAGTTCGACAGGGAACGGCTACACCTTC	CAWSSTGNGYTF
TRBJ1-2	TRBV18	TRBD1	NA	TGTGCCAGCTCACCCGTCGTCTTGACAGGGTATGGCTACACCTTC	CASSPVVLTGYGYTF
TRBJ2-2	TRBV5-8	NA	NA	TGTGCCAGCAGCTTGGGTTCGAACACCGGGGAGCTGTTTTTT	CASSLGSNTGELFF
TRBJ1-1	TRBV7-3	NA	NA	TGTGCCAGCAGCCTCGACGCGGGGGCCGGGAACACTGAAGCTTTCTTT	CASSLDAGAGNTEAFF
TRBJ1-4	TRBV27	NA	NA	TGTGCCAGCAGTTTAGACGGATCAACTAATGAAAAACTGTTTTTT	CASSLDGSTNEKLFF
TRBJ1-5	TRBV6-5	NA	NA	TGTGCCAGCAGTTACCGGCATGATAGCAATCAGCCCCAGCATTTT	CASSYRHDSNQPQHF
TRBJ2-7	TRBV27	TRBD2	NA	TGTGCCAGCAGCCGCAGGGGCCCAAGGGGGACTAGCGGGAGATTGAGCAACGAGCAGTACTTC	CASSRRGPRGTSGRLSNEQYF
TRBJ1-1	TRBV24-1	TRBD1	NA	TGTGCCACCAGTGGCCCGGGACAGGGGGTAAACACTGAAGCTTTCTTT	CATSGPGQGVNTEAFF
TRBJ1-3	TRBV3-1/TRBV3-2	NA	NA	TGTGCCAGCAGCCAAAACCTTCACTCTGGAAACACCATATATTTT	CASSQNLHSGNTIYF
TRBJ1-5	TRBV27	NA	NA	TGTGCCAGCAGACAGGGCGGTCAGCCCCAGCATTTT	CASRQGGQPQHF
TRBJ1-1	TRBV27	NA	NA	TGTGCCAGCAGCTCCAGGAAGTTGACTGAAGCTTTCTTT	CASSSRKLTEAFF
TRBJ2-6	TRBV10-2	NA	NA	TGCGCCAGCAGTGAGGGGTTGGTCGGGGCCAACGTCCTGACTTTC	CASSEGLVGANVLTF
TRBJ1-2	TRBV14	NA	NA	TGTGCCAGCAGCCAAGACCGGGGTGGCGGCTACACCTTC	CASSQDRGGGYTF